The rows below give T cell receptor beta chains drawn from one sample of a study of T cells in Graves' hyperthyroidism and ophthalmopathy. TCRdb analysed the multiplex PCR reads with MiXCR anew, one entry per CDR3 protein. The table records some 490,000 distinct CDR3 sequences, 22% of them present only once. Sequenced: blood. Receptors were obtained from a woman aged 70 to 79 with Graves' ophthalmopathy. CDR3s include the opening cysteine and the closing phenylalanine or tryptophan. A D gene is named only where the DNA matches it firmly. Where a row states a size, it is once, few, many or the class of an expanded clone; other rows omit it.

j_call v_call d_call clone_size cdr3_nt cdr3_aa
TRBJ2-7 TRBV6-1 TRBD1 NA TGTGCCAGCAGGATCGGGACAGGTTATACCTACGAGCAGTACTTC CASRIGTGYTYEQYF
TRBJ2-3 TRBV9 NA few TGTGCCAGCAGCGTCATGTCGCAAGGCACAGATACGCAGTATTTT CASSVMSQGTDTQYF
TRBJ2-1 TRBV2 TRBD2 many TGTGCCAGCAGGGACGGACTAGCTCTCGTCTCCAGCAATGAGCAGTTCTTC CASRDGLALVSSNEQFF
TRBJ2-3 TRBV7-2 NA NA TGTGCCAGCAGCTTAGCGGCAGCCATCATCACAGATACGCAGTATTTT CASSLAAAIITDTQYF
TRBJ2-1 TRBV20-1 TRBD2 few TGCAGTGCTACCGCTCTAGCGGGTATCCCCAATGAGCAGTTCTTC CSATALAGIPNEQFF
TRBJ1-5 TRBV7-2 TRBD1 many TGTGCCAGCAGCTTAACTACAGGGGGCAATCAGCCCCAGCATTTT CASSLTTGGNQPQHF
TRBJ2-4 TRBV30 NA NA TGTGCCTGGAGTGGGCCCTGGGGGGAAAACATTCAGTACTTC CAWSGPWGENIQYF
TRBJ1-2 TRBV5-4 NA many TGTGCCAGCAGCTTGAGGGACTGGAACTATGGCTACACCTTC CASSLRDWNYGYTF
TRBJ2-2 TRBV7-9 NA NA TGTGCCAGCAGGGAGACCGGGGAGCTGTTTTTT CASRETGELFF
TRBJ1-2 TRBV29-1 NA NA TGCAGCGTCGCGAATGGACAGCCGAGTAACTATGGCTACACCTTC CSVANGQPSNYGYTF
TRBJ2-6 TRBV2 NA many TGTGCCAGCAGTCCCCAGGGTTCTGGGGCCAACGTCCTGACTTTC CASSPQGSGANVLTF
TRBJ2-3 TRBV20-1 NA NA TGCAGCGCCGGGGGGCACATAACAGATACGCAGTATTTT CSAGGHITDTQYF
TRBJ2-3 TRBV6-2/TRBV6-3 TRBD2 many TGTGCCAGCAGTGCCCTAGCGGGGCTAACCACAGATACGCAGTATTTT CASSALAGLTTDTQYF
TRBJ2-1 TRBV5-6 NA NA TGTACCAGCAGCATAGCCAATGAGCAGTTCTTC CTSSIANEQFF
TRBJ1-1 TRBV20-1 NA few TGCAGTACCGTACGGAACACTGAAGCTTTCTTT CSTVRNTEAFF
TRBJ2-5 TRBV7-2 NA many TGTGCCAGCAGCGAGGACAGAGGAAGGGAGACCCAGTACTTC CASSEDRGRETQYF
TRBJ2-1 TRBV2 NA many TGTGCCAGCCTTGCGAATTATCTAGCGCGGCGGAGCAATGAGCAGTTCTTC CASLANYLARRSNEQFF
TRBJ2-7 TRBV7-8 NA few TGTGCCAGCAGCTTATACGGGTGGAGGGAAGGGGACGAGCAGTACTTC CASSLYGWREGDEQYF
TRBJ2-1 TRBV7-3 NA NA TGTGCCAGCAACCCAGACGGATGGAGTGAGCAGTTCTTC CASNPDGWSEQFF
TRBJ2-2 TRBV7-9 NA NA TGTGCCTGCAGCCTCCCAGACTGGGAGCAAGTCGGGAACACCGGGGAGCTGTTTTTT CACSLPDWEQVGNTGELFF
TRBJ2-2 TRBV19 TRBD1 few TGTGCCAGTAGTATAAACAGGGGGACGAACACCGGGGAGCTGTTTTTT CASSINRGTNTGELFF
TRBJ2-1 TRBV11-3 NA few TGTGCCAGCAGCTCCCATACGGTGCGGAGTCCTAGCTCCTACAATGAGCAGTTCTTC CASSSHTVRSPSSYNEQFF
TRBJ1-5 TRBV5-1 TRBD1 NA TGCGCCAGCAGCTTGGCCCCCCCTGACAGGGGATATCAGCCCCAGCATTTT CASSLAPPDRGYQPQHF
TRBJ1-1 TRBV29-1 NA NA TGCAGCGTTGTAGGGTACACTGAAGCTTTCTTT CSVVGYTEAFF
TRBJ2-1 TRBV4-1 NA NA TGCGCCAGCAGCCAAGATAGGACCCGGGGGCTCAATGAGCAGTTCTTC CASSQDRTRGLNEQFF
TRBJ2-5 TRBV20-1 NA NA TGCAGTGCCATTCGGGACTTCCAAGAGACCCAGTACTTC CSAIRDFQETQYF
TRBJ2-7 TRBV2 TRBD1 NA TGTGCCAGCGGGACAGGGGGCGTCGAGCAGTACTTC CASGTGGVEQYF
TRBJ1-2 TRBV7-9 TRBD1 few TGTGCCAGCAGCGTGACAGGGCACTATGGCTACACCTTC CASSVTGHYGYTF
TRBJ2-1 TRBV2 NA few TGTGCCAGCAGTAACAGGAGCTCCTACAATGAGCAGTTCTTC CASSNRSSYNEQFF
TRBJ2-3 TRBV7-2 NA NA TGTGCCAGCAGTTTCGACTGGACCCTGAGTGCAGATACGCAGTATTTT CASSFDWTLSADTQYF
TRBJ2-7 TRBV7-6 TRBD2 NA TGTGCCAGCAGCCTACTAACGGTAGCGGGAGTTACCTACGAGCAGTACTTC CASSLLTVAGVTYEQYF
TRBJ2-7 TRBV6-5 TRBD1 few TGTGCCAGCAGTTACTACAGGGGAATCGGCCACGAGCAGTACTTC CASSYYRGIGHEQYF
TRBJ1-5 TRBV18 NA few TGTGCCAGCTCCCAGGGTATCGATCAGCCCCAGCATTTT CASSQGIDQPQHF
TRBJ2-3 TRBV11-2 NA many TGTGCCAGCAGCTTGGGGGCGCGAGATACGCAGTATTTT CASSLGARDTQYF
TRBJ1-4 TRBV6-5 NA few TGTGCCAGCAGTTACAGGGGATCGGGCGAAAAACTGTTTTTT CASSYRGSGEKLFF
TRBJ1-5 TRBV10-3 NA few TGTGCCATCAGTGAGGGCGACAGTGGCGGATGGCCCCAGCATTTT CAISEGDSGGWPQHF
TRBJ2-7 TRBV28 NA few TGTGCCAGCAGCCCCCACTGGGGAGCCCGCTCCTACGAGCAGTACTTC CASSPHWGARSYEQYF
TRBJ2-3 TRBV18 NA NA TGTGCCAGCTCAAAGAGTTTAGCGCCTGGATCAGCTACGCAGTATTTT CASSKSLAPGSATQYF
TRBJ2-1 TRBV6-1 NA many TGTGCCAGCAGCACATCTGGGTCCTACAATGAGCAGTTCTTC CASSTSGSYNEQFF
TRBJ2-7 TRBV12-3/TRBV12-4 NA few TGTGCCAGCAGCCTTAATAGCGCGGGGCTTCGAGACGAGCAGTACTTC CASSLNSAGLRDEQYF
TRBJ2-1 TRBV4-1 TRBD2 few TGCGCCAGCAGCCAAGGGACTAGCGTTACGCCTTGGGAGTTCTTC CASSQGTSVTPWEFF